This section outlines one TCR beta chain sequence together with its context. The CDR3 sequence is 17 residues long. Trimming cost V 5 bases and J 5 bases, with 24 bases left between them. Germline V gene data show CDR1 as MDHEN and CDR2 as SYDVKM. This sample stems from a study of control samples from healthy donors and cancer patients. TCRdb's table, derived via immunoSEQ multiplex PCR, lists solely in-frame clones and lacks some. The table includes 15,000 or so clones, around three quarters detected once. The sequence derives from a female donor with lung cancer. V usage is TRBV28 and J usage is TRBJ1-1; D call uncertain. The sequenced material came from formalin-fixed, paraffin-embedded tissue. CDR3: CASSPPIWKTGRTEAFF. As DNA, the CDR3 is TGTGCCAGCAGTCCCCCAATATGGAAAACCGGTAGGACTGAAGCTTTCTTT. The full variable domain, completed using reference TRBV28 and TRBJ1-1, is DVKVTQSSRYLVKRTGEKVFLECVQDMDHENMFWYRQDPGLGLRLIYFSYDVKMKEKGDIPEGYSVSREKKERFSLILESASTNQTSMYLCASSPPIWKTGRTEAFFGQGTRLTVV.